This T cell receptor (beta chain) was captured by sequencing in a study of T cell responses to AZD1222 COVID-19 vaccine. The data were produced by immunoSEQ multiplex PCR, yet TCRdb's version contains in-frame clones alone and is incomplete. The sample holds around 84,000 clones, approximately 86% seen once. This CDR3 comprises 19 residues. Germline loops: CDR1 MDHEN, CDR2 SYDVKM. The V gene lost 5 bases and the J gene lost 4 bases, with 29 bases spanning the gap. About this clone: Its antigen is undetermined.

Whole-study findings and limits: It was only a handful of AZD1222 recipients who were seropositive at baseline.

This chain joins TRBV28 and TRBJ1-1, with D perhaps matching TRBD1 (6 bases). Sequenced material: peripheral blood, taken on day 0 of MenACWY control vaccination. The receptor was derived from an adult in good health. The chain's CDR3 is CASSPPLGDTALGGTEAFF. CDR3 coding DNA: TGTGCCAGCAGTCCGCCTCTGGGGGACACGGCTTTAGGCGGCACTGAAGCTTTCTTT.